This entry lists 8 T cell receptor beta chains sequenced from one sample in a study of blood T cells in healthy people across ages. Sample-barcoded 5' priming and a J-beta primer mix drove a second PCR of roughly 6 to 12 cycles. TCRdb processed the 5' RACE reads anew with MiXCR; each CDR3 protein has one entry. The table has about 670,000 distinct CDR3 sequences, about 43% seen once. The sequenced sample was blood. The receptors shown here come from an elderly man in good health.

J is TRBJ2-1 and V is TRBV20-1; 11 bases fit TRBD2. The CDR3 spans 15 residues. From germline, CDR1 is DFQATT and CDR2 SNEGSKA (reference sequence). The CDR3 loop is CSELPGLAAGNEQFF. CDR3 bases: TGCAGCGAATTACCGGGACTAGCGGCGGGGAATGAGCAGTTCTTC.

The chain couples TRBV3-1 to TRBJ1-6; tentative D call: TRBD1 (6 bases). V lost 4 bases and J lost 7, with 14 bases in between. The germline CDR1 and CDR2 sequences are LGHDT and YNNKEL (reference sequence). This CDR3 region has 15 residues. CDR3 DNA sequence: TGTGCCAGCAGCCGGGGGCGGGGGGGCAATTCACCCCTCCACTTT. Translation gives CASSRGRGGNSPLHF.

The J gene is TRBJ2-7, the V gene TRBV29-1; 7 bases are shared with TRBD1. This CDR3 is 15 amino acids long. V was pared by 0 bases and J by 1 base, with 6 bases of the junction left unmatched. In germline, CDR1 is SQVTM, CDR2 ANQGSEA. The CDR3 DNA sequence: TGCAGCGTTGAAGATCCTGTCAGGGGGTCCTACGAGCAGTACTTC. It yields the protein CSVEDPVRGSYEQYF.

This clonotype was picked up a small number of times. The chain combines TRBV7-2 with TRBJ2-3; D gene uncertain. The CDR3 length is 12 residues. CDR1 SGHTA and CDR2 FQGNSA come from the germline V gene. Trimming left V 4 bases short and J 7 bases short, with 9 bases between. The CDR3 nucleotides read TGTGCCAGCAGCTGGCAAGGAAATACGCAGTATTTT. It is translated as CASSWQGNTQYF. Looking up the rest from reference TRBV7-2 and TRBJ2-3 gives the full variable domain: GAGVSQSPSNKVTEKGKDVELRCDPISGHTALYWYRQSLGQGLEFLIYFQGNSAPDKSGLPSDRFSAERTGGSVSTLTIQRTQQEDSAVYLCASSWQGNTQYFGPGTRLTVL.

This clonotype was recorded a few times. The gene calls are TRBV13 and TRBJ2-5; 11 bases fit TRBD2. The V segment lost 5 bases and the J segment 6 bases; nucleotides outside the gene matches: 17. The CDR3 runs to 18 residues. The germline CDR1 and CDR2 sequences are PRHDT and FYEKMQ (reference sequence). In DNA, the CDR3 is TGTGCCAGCAGCCCTCCCGTGGGGGTTAGCGGGGGGGCGAAGACCCAGTACTTC. Its protein product is CASSPPVGVSGGAKTQYF. The entire variable domain, with the rest obtained from reference TRBV13 and TRBJ2-5, is as follows: AAGVIQSPRHLIKEKRETATLKCYPIPRHDTVYWYQQGPGQDPQFLISFYEKMQSDKGSIPDRFSAQQFSDYHSELNMSSLELGDSALYFCASSPPVGVSGGAKTQYFGPGTRLLVL.

This clonotype has more than one count but fewer than ten. The CDR3 sequence: CASSGIGTSSNEQFF. CDR3 DNA sequence: TGTGCCAGCAGCGGTATCGGGACTAGCAGCAATGAGCAGTTCTTC. The genes are TRBV9 and TRBJ2-1, with 9 nucleotides matching TRBD2. Looked up from germline, CDR1 is SGDLS and CDR2 is YYNGEE. Trimming cost V 3 bases and J 6 bases; bases outside gene matches: 7. CDR3 length equals 15 residues.

This clonotype showed up many times. The V and J genes are TRBV10-3 and TRBJ2-2, with 8 bases that match TRBD2. V gave up 3 bases and J gave up 3 bases; unmatched junction bases: 0. CDR3 length equals 14 residues. Germline V CDR1 and CDR2: ENHRY, SYGVKD. This CDR3 is CAISDGGDTGELFF. Here the CDR3 DNA reads TGTGCCATCAGTGACGGGGGGGACACCGGGGAGCTGTTTTTT.

This clonotype was recorded at least ten times. J is TRBJ2-7 and V is TRBV7-2, with D perhaps matching TRBD1 (6 bases). Looked up from germline, CDR1 is SGHTA and CDR2 is FQGNSA. Trimming pared 3 bases from V and 3 bases from J, leaving 18 bases between. This CDR3 spans 16 amino acids. CDR3 loop: CASSFGTPGHGYEQYF. DNA of the CDR3: TGTGCCAGCAGCTTCGGTACCCCGGGACACGGCTACGAGCAGTACTTC.